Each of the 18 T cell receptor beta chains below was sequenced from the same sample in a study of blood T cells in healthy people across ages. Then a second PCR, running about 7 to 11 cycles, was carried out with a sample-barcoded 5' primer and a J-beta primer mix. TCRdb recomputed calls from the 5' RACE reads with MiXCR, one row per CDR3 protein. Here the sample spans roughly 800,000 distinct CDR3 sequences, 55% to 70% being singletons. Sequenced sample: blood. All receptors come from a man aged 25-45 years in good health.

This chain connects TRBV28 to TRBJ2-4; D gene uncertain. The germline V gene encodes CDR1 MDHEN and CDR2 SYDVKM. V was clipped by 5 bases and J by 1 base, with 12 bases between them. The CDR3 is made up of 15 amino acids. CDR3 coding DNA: TGTGCCAGCAGTACCCTTGTACGGGCCAAAAACATTCAGTACTTC. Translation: CASSTLVRAKNIQYF.

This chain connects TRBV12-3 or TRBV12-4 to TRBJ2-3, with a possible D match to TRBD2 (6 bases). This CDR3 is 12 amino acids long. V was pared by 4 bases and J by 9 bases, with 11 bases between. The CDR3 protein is CASSSDYQTQYF. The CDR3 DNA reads TGTGCCAGCAGTTCGGACTATCAGACGCAGTATTTT.

In nucleotides, the CDR3 is TGCAGTGCAAAGTATAGCGGGGGGGCGGGTGAGCAGTACTTC. Residues: CSAKYSGGAGEQYF. This rearrangement joins TRBV20-1 to TRBJ2-7; 11 positions match TRBD2. The CDR3 totals 14 residues. CDR1 is DFQATT and CDR2 is SNEGSKA in the germline V gene (reference sequence). J lost 7 bases, V lost 6 bases, and 11 bases had no gene match.

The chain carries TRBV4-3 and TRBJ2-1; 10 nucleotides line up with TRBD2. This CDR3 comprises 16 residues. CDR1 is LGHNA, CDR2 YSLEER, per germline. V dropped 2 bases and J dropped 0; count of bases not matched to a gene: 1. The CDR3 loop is CASSQRLAGSYNEQFF. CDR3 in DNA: TGCGCCAGCAGCCAAAGACTAGCGGGCTCCTACAATGAGCAGTTCTTC.

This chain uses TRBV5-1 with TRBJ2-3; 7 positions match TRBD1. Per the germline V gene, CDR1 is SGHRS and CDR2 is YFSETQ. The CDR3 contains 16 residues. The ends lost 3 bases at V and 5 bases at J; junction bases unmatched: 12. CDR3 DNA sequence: TGCGCCAGCAGCTCACAAACAGGGGAACGGAAAGATACGCAGTATTTT. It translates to CASSSQTGERKDTQYF.

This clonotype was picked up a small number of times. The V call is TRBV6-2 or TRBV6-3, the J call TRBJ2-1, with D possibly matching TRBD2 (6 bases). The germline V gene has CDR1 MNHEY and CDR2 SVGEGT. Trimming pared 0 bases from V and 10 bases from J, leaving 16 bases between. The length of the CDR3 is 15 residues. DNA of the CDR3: TGTGCCAGCAGTTACTCTAGCGGAGACGGGGCGGAGCAGTTCTTC. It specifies CASSYSSGDGAEQFF.

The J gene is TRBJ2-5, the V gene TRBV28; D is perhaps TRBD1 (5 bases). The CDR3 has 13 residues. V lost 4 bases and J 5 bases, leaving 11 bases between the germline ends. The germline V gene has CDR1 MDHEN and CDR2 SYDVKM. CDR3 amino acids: CASSSAGMETQYF. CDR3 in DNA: TGTGCCAGCAGTTCGGCAGGGATGGAGACCCAGTACTTC.

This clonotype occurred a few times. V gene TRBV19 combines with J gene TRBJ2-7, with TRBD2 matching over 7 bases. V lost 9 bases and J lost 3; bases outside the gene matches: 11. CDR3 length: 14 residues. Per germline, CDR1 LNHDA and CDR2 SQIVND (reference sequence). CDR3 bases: TGTGCCAGCTCCTGGGGGGGACCCGACTACGAGCAGTACTTC. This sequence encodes CASSWGGPDYEQYF.

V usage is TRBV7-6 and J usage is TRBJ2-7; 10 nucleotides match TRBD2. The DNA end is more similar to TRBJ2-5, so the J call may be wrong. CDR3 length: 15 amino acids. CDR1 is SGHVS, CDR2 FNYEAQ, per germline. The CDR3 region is CASSPTSGDLETQYF. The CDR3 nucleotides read TGTGCCAGCAGTCCTACTAGCGGGGACTTAGAGACCCAGTACTTC.

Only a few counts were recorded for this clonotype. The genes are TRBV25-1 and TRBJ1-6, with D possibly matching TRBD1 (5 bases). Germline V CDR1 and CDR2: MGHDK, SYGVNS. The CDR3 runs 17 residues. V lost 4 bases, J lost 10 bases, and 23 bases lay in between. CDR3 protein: CASSGYPPGPAVSPLHF. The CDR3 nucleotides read TGTGCCAGCAGTGGGTATCCTCCGGGACCGGCTGTGTCACCCCTCCACTTT.

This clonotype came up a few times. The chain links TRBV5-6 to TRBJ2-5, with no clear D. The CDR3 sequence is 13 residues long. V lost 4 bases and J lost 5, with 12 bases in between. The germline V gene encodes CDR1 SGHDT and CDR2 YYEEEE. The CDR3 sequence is CASSDGPEETQYF. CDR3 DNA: TGTGCCAGCAGCGACGGCCCTGAGGAGACCCAGTACTTC.

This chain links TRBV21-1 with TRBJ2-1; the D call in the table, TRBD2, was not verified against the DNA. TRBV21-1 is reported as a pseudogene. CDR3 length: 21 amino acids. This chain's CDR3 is CASSKSPGLAGVSLPCGEQFF. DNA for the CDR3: TGTGCCAGCAGCAAAAGTCCGGGACTAGCGGGAGTATCCCTTCCTTGCGGTGAGCAGTTCTTC.

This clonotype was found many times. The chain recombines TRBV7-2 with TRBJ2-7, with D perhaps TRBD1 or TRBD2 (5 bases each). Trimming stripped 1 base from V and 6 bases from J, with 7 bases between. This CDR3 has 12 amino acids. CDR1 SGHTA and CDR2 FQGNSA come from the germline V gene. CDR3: CASSLDGGEQYF. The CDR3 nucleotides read TGTGCCAGCAGCTTAGATGGGGGCGAGCAGTACTTC.

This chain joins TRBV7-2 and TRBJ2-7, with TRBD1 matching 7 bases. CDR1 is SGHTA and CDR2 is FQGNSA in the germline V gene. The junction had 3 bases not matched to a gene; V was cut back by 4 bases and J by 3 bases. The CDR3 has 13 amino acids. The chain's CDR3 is CASSSYRGYEQYF. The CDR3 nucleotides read TGTGCCAGCAGCTCATACAGGGGCTACGAGCAGTACTTC.

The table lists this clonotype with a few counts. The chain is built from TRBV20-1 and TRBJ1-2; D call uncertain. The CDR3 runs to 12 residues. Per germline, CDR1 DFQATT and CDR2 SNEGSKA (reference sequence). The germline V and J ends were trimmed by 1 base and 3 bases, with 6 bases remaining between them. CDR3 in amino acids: CSARGEDYGYTF. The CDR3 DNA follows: TGCAGTGCTAGAGGGGAGGACTATGGCTACACCTTC.

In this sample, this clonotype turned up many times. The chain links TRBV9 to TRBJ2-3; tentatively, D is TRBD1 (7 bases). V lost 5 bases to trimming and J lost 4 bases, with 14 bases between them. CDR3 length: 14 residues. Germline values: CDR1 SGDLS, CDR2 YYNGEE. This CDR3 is CASSRQGGADTQYF. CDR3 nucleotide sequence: TGTGCCAGCAGTAGACAGGGAGGCGCAGATACGCAGTATTTT. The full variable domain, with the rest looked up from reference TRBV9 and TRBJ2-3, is DSGVTQTPKHLITATGQRVTLRCSPRSGDLSVYWYQQSLDQGLQFLIQYYNGEERAKGNILERFSAQQFPDLHSELNLSSLELGDSALYFCASSRQGGADTQYFGPGTRLTVL.

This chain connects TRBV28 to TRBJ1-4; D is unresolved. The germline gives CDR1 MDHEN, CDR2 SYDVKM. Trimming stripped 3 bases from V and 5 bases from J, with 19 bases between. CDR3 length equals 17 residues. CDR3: CASSFGPALVTNEKLFF. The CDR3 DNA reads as TGTGCCAGCAGTTTCGGTCCCGCCTTGGTCACGAATGAAAAACTGTTTTTT.

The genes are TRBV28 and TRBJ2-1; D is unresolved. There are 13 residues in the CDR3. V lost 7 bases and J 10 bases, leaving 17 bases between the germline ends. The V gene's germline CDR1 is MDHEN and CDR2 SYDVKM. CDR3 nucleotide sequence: TGTGCCAGCACCCCACTCGGTTCGTCCGAGCAGTTCTTC. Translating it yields CASTPLGSSEQFF.